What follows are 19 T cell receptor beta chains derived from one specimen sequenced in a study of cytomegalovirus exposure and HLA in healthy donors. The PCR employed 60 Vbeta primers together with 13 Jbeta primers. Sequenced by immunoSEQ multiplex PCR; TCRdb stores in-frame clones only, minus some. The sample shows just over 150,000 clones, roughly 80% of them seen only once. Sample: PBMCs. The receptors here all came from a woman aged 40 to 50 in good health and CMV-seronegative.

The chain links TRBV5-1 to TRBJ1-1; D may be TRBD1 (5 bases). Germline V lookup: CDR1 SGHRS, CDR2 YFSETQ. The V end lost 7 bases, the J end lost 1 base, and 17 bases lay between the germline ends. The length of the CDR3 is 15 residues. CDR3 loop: CASAPRGRQNTEAFF. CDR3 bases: TGCGCCAGCGCCCCCCGGGGGAGACAGAACACTGAAGCTTTCTTT. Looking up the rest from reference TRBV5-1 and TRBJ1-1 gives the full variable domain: KAGVTQTPRYLIKTRGQQVTLSCSPISGHRSVSWYQQTPGQGLQFLFEYFSETQRNKGNFPGRFSGRQFSNSRSEMNVSTLELGDSALYLCASAPRGRQNTEAFFGQGTRLTVV.

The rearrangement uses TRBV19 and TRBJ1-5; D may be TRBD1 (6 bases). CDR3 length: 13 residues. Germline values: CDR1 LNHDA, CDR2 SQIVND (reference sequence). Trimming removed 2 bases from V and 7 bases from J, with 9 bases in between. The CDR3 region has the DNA TGTGCCAGTAGTATAAAGGGACACCAGCCCCAGCATTTT. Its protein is CASSIKGHQPQHF.

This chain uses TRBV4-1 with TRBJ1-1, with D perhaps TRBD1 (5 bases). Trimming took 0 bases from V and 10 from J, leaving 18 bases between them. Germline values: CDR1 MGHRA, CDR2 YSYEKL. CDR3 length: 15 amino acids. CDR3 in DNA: TGCGCCAGCAGCCAAGACAGGGCGAAGCAGTTGGGAGCTTTCTTT. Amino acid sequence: CASSQDRAKQLGAFF.

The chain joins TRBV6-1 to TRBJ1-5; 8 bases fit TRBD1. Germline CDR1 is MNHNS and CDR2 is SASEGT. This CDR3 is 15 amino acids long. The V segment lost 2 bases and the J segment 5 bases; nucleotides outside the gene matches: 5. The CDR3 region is CASSENPGGYQPQHF. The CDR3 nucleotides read TGTGCCAGCAGTGAAAACCCAGGGGGCTATCAGCCCCAGCATTTT.

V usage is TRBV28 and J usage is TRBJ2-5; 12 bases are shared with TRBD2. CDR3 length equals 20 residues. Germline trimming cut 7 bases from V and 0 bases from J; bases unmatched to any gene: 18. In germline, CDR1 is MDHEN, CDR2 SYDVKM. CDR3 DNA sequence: TGTGCCAGCACCACCACCTTGGGGGCTAGCGGGGGGGATCACCAAGAGACCCAGTACTTC. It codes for CASTTTLGASGGDHQETQYF. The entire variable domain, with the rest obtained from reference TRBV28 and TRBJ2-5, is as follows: DVKVTQSSRYLVKRTGEKVFLECVQDMDHENMFWYRQDPGLGLRLIYFSYDVKMKEKGDIPEGYSVSREKKERFSLILESASTNQTSMYLCASTTTLGASGGDHQETQYFGPGTRLLVL.

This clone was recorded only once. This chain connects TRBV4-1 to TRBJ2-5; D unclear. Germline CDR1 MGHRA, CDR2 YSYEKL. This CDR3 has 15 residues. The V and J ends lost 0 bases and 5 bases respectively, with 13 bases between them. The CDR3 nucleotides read TGCGCCAGCAGCCAAGATGGAGTGGGTAGCGAGACCCAGTACTTC. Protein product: CASSQDGVGSETQYF.

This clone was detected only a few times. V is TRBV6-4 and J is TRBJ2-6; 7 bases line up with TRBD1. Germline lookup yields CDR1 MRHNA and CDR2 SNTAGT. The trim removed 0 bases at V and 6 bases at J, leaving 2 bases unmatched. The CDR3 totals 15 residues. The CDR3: CASSDSTGTANVLTF. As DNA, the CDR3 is TGTGCCAGCAGTGACTCGACAGGGACGGCCAACGTCCTGACTTTC.

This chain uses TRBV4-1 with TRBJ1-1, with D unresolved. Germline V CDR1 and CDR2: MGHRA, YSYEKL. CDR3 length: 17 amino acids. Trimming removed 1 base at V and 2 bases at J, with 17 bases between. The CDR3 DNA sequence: TGCGCCAGCAGCCAAGGGCCCTCCAGCGGGTACAACACTGAAGCTTTCTTT. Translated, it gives CASSQGPSSGYNTEAFF.

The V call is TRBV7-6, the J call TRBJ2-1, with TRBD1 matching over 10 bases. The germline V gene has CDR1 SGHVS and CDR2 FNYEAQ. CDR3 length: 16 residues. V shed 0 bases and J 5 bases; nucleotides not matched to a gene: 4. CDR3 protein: CASSLAFGTGDNEQFF. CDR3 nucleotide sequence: TGTGCCAGCAGCTTAGCCTTCGGGACAGGGGACAATGAGCAGTTCTTC. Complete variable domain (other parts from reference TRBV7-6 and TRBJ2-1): GAGVSQSPRYKVTKRGQDVALRCDPISGHVSLYWYRQALGQGPEFLTYFNYEAQQDKSGLPNDRFSAERPEGSISTLTIQRTEQRDSAMYRCASSLAFGTGDNEQFFGPGTRLTVL.

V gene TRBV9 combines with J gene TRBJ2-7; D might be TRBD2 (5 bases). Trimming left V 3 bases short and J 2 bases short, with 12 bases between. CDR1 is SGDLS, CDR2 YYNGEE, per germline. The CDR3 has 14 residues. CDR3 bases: TGTGCCAGCAGCGCGACTGGGAGAACCTACGAGCAGTACTTC. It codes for CASSATGRTYEQYF.

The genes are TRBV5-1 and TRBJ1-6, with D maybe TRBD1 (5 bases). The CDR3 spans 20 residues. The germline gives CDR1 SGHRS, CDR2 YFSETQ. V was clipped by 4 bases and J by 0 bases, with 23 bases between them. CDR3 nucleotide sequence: TGCGCCAGCAGCCGTTGGGGCAGTCCCTTATCTAGCTCCTATAATTCACCCCTCCACTTT. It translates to CASSRWGSPLSSSYNSPLHF.

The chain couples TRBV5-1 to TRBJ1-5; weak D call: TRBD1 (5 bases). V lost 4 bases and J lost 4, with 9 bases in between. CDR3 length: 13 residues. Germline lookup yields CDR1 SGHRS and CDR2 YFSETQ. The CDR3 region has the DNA TGCGCCAGCAGCCTCGACAGTAATCAGCCCCAGCATTTT. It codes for CASSLDSNQPQHF. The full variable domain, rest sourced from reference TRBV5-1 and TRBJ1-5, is KAGVTQTPRYLIKTRGQQVTLSCSPISGHRSVSWYQQTPGQGLQFLFEYFSETQRNKGNFPGRFSGRQFSNSRSEMNVSTLELGDSALYLCASSLDSNQPQHFGDGTRLSIL.

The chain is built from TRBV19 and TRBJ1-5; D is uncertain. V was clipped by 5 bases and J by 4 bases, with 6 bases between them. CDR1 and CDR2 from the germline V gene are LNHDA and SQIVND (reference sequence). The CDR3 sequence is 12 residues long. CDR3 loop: CASSSLNQPQHF. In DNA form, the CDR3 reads TGTGCCAGTAGTTCACTAAATCAGCCCCAGCATTTT. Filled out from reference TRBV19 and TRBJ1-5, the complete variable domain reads DGGITQSPKYLFRKEGQNVTLSCEQNLNHDAMYWYRQDPGQGLRLIYYSQIVNDFQKGDIAEGYSVSREKKESFPLTVTSAQKNPTAFYLCASSSLNQPQHFGDGTRLSIL.

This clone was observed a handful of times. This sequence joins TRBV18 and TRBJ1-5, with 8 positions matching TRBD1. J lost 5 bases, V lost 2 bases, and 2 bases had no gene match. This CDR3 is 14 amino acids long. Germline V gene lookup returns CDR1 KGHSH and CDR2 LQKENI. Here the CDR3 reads CASSPDRGYQPQHF. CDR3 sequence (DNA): TGTGCCAGCTCACCAGACAGGGGTTATCAGCCCCAGCATTTT.

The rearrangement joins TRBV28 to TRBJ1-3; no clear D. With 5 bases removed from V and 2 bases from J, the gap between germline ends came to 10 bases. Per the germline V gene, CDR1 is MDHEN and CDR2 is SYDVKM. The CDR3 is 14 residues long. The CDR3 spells CASSPMQTGNTIYF. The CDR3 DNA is TGTGCCAGCAGTCCGATGCAGACTGGAAACACCATATATTTT.

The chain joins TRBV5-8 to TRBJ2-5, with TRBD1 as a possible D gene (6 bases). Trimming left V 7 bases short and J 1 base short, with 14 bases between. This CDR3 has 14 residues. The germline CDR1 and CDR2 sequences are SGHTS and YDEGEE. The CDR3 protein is CASRNLGGQETQYF. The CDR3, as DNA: TGTGCCAGCCGCAACTTAGGGGGCCAAGAGACCCAGTACTTC.

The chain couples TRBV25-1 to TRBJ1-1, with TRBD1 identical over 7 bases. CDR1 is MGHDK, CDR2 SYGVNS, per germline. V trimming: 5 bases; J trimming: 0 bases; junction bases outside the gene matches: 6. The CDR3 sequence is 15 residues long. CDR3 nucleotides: TGTGCCAGCAGTAACACCGGGACAGTGAACACTGAAGCTTTCTTT. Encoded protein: CASSNTGTVNTEAFF.

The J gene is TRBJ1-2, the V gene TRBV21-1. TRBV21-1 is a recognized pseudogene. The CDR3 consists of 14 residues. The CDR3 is CASSSLAVNYGYTF. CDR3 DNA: TGTGCCAGCAGCTCACTCGCGGTAAACTATGGCTACACCTTC.

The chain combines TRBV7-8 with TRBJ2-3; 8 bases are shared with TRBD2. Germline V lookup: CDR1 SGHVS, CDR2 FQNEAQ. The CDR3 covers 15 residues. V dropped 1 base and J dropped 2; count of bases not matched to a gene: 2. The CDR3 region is CASSLGGGPTDTQYF. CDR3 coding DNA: TGTGCCAGCAGCTTAGGCGGGGGGCCCACAGATACGCAGTATTTT.